Following are 22 T cell receptor beta chains from one sample sequenced in a study of shared clonotypes between healthy human individuals. Only in-frame clones appear in the TCRdb table, and some are missing; sequencing was by immunoSEQ multiplex PCR. The data hold 1,400,000 or so clones, with roughly 98.5% observed a single time. Sequencing was carried out using naive CD4+ T cells sorted from blood. As for subset: CD45RA+ positively selected. These receptors all stem from a young man in good health.

Here the CDR3 reads CAWTRGGAEAFF. DNA for the CDR3: TGTGCCTGGACCCGTGGGGGGGCTGAAGCTTTCTTT. The rearrangement joins TRBV30 to TRBJ1-1, with D possibly being TRBD1 (5 bases). The CDR3 loop spans 12 amino acids. Trimming took 4 bases from V and 6 from J, leaving 12 bases between them. Per the germline V gene, CDR1 is GTSNPN and CDR2 is SVGIG (reference sequence).

CDR3 sequence: CASGVLDGYTF. CDR3 sequence (DNA): TGTGCCAGCGGAGTATTGGATGGCTACACCTTC. The chain is built from TRBV6-1 and TRBJ1-2; D is ambiguous. The CDR3 totals 11 residues. The V end lost 8 bases, the J end lost 6 bases, and 10 bases lay between the germline ends. Per germline, CDR1 MNHNS and CDR2 SASEGT.

This chain connects TRBV7-9 to TRBJ2-1, with D hard to call. Germline V gene sequence: CDR1 SEHNR, CDR2 FQNEAQ (reference sequence). This CDR3 is 10 amino acids long. Trimming took 2 bases from V and 12 from J, leaving 5 bases between them. The CDR3 region has the DNA TGTGCCAGCAGCTTAATCGGGCAGTTCTTC. This sequence encodes CASSLIGQFF.

This chain joins TRBV10-3 and TRBJ1-1; D call uncertain. The V gene's germline CDR1 is ENHRY and CDR2 SYGVKD. The CDR3 covers 13 residues. V was pared by 0 bases and J by 5 bases, with 7 bases between. CDR3 region: CAISESLYTEAFF. CDR3 nucleotide sequence: TGTGCCATCAGTGAGTCTCTCTATACTGAAGCTTTCTTT.

The CDR3 sequence is CASSLQGTTEAFF. The DNA of the CDR3 is TGTGCCAGCAGCCTACAGGGTACCACTGAAGCTTTCTTT. This chain joins TRBV5-4 and TRBJ1-1, with D perhaps TRBD1 (6 bases). The CDR3 consists of 13 residues. CDR1 and CDR2 (germline): SGHNT, YYREEE (reference sequence). Trimming left V 4 bases short and J 4 bases short, with 11 bases between.

This clone was seen once. The chain couples TRBV7-8 to TRBJ2-1; TRBD2 matches at 9 bases. Germline-derived CDR1 and CDR2 are SGHVS and FQNEAQ. Unmatched junction bases numbered 11, after V lost 0 bases and J lost 8 bases. The CDR3 spans 17 residues. CDR3: CASSLAGTSRSIYEQFF. CDR3 in DNA: TGTGCCAGCAGCTTAGCCGGGACTAGCCGGTCTATCTATGAGCAGTTCTTC.

The rearrangement links TRBV15 to TRBJ2-7, with D tentatively TRBD2 (6 bases). The CDR3 is 15 amino acids. Trimming removed 5 bases from V and 0 bases from J, with 14 bases in between. Germline V gene sequence: CDR1 LNHNV, CDR2 YYDKDF (reference sequence). The CDR3 is CATSPGRDPSYEQYF. The CDR3, as DNA: TGTGCCACCAGCCCGGGGCGGGACCCCTCCTACGAGCAGTACTTC.

The chain employs TRBV11-2 and TRBJ1-2; 8 bases are shared with TRBD1. Germline CDR1 is SGHAT and CDR2 is FQNNGV. The V segment lost 3 bases and the J segment 0 bases; nucleotides outside the gene matches: 6. The CDR3 spans 16 residues. The CDR3 bases are TGTGCCAGCAGCTTCCGACAGGGGACAGCTAACTATGGCTACACCTTC. Translating gives CASSFRQGTANYGYTF.

The count of this clone is one. The J gene is TRBJ2-1, the V gene TRBV5-4, with D possibly TRBD1 on 6 matching bases. The germline V and J ends were trimmed by 2 bases and 2 bases, with 11 bases remaining between them. This CDR3 is built from 15 residues. CDR1 is SGHNT and CDR2 is YYREEE in the germline V gene (reference sequence). CDR3 sequence (DNA): TGTGCCAGCAGCTTCCCCAGGGGTCCCTACAATGAGCAGTTCTTC. This gives the protein CASSFPRGPYNEQFF. Supplemented by reference TRBV5-4 and TRBJ2-1, the full variable domain reads ETGVTQSPTHLIKTRGQQVTLRCSSQSGHNTVSWYQQALGQGPQFIFQYYREEENGRGNFPPRFSGLQFPNYSSELNVNALELDDSALYLCASSFPRGPYNEQFFGPGTRLTVL.

This chain links TRBV5-6 with TRBJ2-1; D unclear. Germline-derived CDR1 and CDR2 are SGHDT and YYEEEE. The CDR3 runs 12 residues. V lost 0 bases, J lost 7 bases, and 5 bases lay in between. The CDR3 protein is CASSLVLNEQFF. The CDR3 region has the DNA TGTGCCAGCAGCTTGGTCCTTAATGAGCAGTTCTTC.

The chain has TRBV28 and TRBJ2-7, with TRBD2 identical over 9 bases. V gave up 2 bases and J gave up 6 bases; unmatched junction bases: 5. There are 14 residues in the CDR3. Germline V gene sequence: CDR1 MDHEN, CDR2 SYDVKM. This CDR3 reads CASSLRGLAIEQYF. Written as DNA, the CDR3 is TGTGCCAGCAGTTTAAGGGGACTAGCTATCGAGCAGTACTTC.

The chain links TRBV7-2 to TRBJ2-7; D gene uncertain. The CDR3 is 17 residues long. The V gene's germline CDR1 is SGHTA and CDR2 FQGNSA. Trimming removed 0 bases from V and 0 bases from J, with 15 bases in between. The CDR3 DNA follows: TGTGCCAGCAGCTTAGCGATGAAGGAAGGTTACTCCTACGAGCAGTACTTC. This codes for CASSLAMKEGYSYEQYF.

The table lists this clone with a count of one. V usage is TRBV10-3 and J usage is TRBJ2-3; 8 positions match TRBD2. The CDR3 length is 16 residues. After removal of 6 bases from V and 3 bases from J, the junction contained 11 bases not matched to a gene. Germline values: CDR1 ENHRY, CDR2 SYGVKD. The DNA of the CDR3 is TGTGCCATCAGCCGAGTCGTGGGACTAGGGACAGATACGCAGTATTTT. Translation gives CAISRVVGLGTDTQYF.

This clone was found once. The chain joins TRBV10-3 to TRBJ2-7; D is ambiguous. Trimming took off 0 bases at V and 2 bases at J, with 8 bases between the two ends. CDR1 is ENHRY and CDR2 is SYGVKD in the germline V gene. The CDR3 is 14 residues long. The CDR3 bases are TGTGCCATCAGTGAGTCGGGCTCTCCCTACGAGCAGTACTTC. Amino acid sequence: CAISESGSPYEQYF.

The rearrangement uses TRBV10-2 and TRBJ2-2; the D gene is possibly TRBD1 (6 bases). The CDR3 is made up of 12 amino acids. The germline CDR1 and CDR2 sequences are WSHSY and SAAADI. Trimming pared 8 bases from V and 4 bases from J, leaving 8 bases between. The chain's CDR3 is CASRDTTGELFF. The CDR3 DNA is TGCGCCAGCCGGGACACCACCGGGGAGCTGTTTTTT.

The genes are TRBV28 and TRBJ1-1, with 8 nucleotides matching TRBD1. J lost 3 bases, V lost 9 bases, and 6 bases had no gene match. This CDR3 has 13 amino acids. Germline lookup yields CDR1 MDHEN and CDR2 SYDVKM. For the CDR3, the DNA is TGTGCCAGTACAGGGGGTGGCGACACTGAAGCTTTCTTT. This codes for CASTGGGDTEAFF.

CDR3 bases: TGCGCCAGCAGCCAAGAAGACAGGGTGAACACTGAAGCTTTCTTT. It codes for CASSQEDRVNTEAFF. V and J are TRBV4-3 and TRBJ1-1; the match to TRBD1 covers 7 bases. Germline V gene lookup returns CDR1 LGHNA and CDR2 YSLEER. V was clipped by 0 bases and J by 0 bases; unmatched bases: 1. This CDR3 has 15 residues.

The rearrangement joins TRBV27 to TRBJ1-1; no definite D call. The CDR3 covers 13 residues. CDR1 is MNHEY and CDR2 is SMNVEV in the germline V gene (reference sequence). Trimming took off 5 bases at V and 3 bases at J, with 10 bases between the two ends. The CDR3 coding sequence is TGTGCCAGCAGTGCCCCCCCCTACACTGAAGCTTTCTTT. It yields the protein CASSAPPYTEAFF.

This rearrangement joins TRBV18 to TRBJ2-7; either TRBD1 or TRBD2 may fit D (5 bases each). The CDR3 runs 16 residues. CDR1 is KGHSH and CDR2 is LQKENI in the germline V gene. V was pared by 1 base and J by 2 bases, with 15 bases between. The CDR3 protein is CASSPLKGTSTYEQYF. The CDR3 DNA sequence: TGTGCCAGCTCACCACTAAAAGGGACCAGCACCTACGAGCAGTACTTC. Supplemented by reference TRBV18 and TRBJ2-7, the full variable domain reads NAGVMQNPRHLVRRRGQEARLRCSPMKGHSHVYWYRQLPEEGLKFMVYLQKENIIDESGMPKERFSAEFPKEGPSILRIQQVVRGDSAAYFCASSPLKGTSTYEQYFGPGTRLTVT.

This chain uses TRBV27 with TRBJ2-3; 8 nucleotides match TRBD2. After removal of 5 bases from V and 4 bases from J, the junction contained 8 bases not matched to a gene. Germline V gene sequence: CDR1 MNHEY, CDR2 SMNVEV (reference sequence). The CDR3 spans 15 residues. CDR3 DNA sequence: TGTGCCAGCAGTCCCAGCGGGAGACGCCCAGATACGCAGTATTTT. Translating it yields CASSPSGRRPDTQYF.

The chain joins TRBV9 to TRBJ2-5, with 9 bases aligning to TRBD2. V was pared by 0 bases and J by 4 bases, with 4 bases of the junction left unmatched. This CDR3 has 15 residues. Germline V gene lookup returns CDR1 SGDLS and CDR2 YYNGEE. The CDR3 bases are TGTGCCAGCAGCGTAGGTCCTAGCGGGATAGAGACCCAGTACTTC. This gives the protein CASSVGPSGIETQYF. Using reference TRBV9 and TRBJ2-5 for the parts outside the CDR3, the full variable domain is DSGVTQTPKHLITATGQRVTLRCSPRSGDLSVYWYQQSLDQGLQFLIQYYNGEERAKGNILERFSAQQFPDLHSELNLSSLELGDSALYFCASSVGPSGIETQYFGPGTRLLVL.

Comments on this clone: Other nucleotide sequences in the sample specify the same CDR3. J is TRBJ1-1 and V is TRBV2; D not resolved. V gave up 3 bases and J gave up 0 bases, with 5 bases separating them. Germline V lookup: CDR1 SNHLY, CDR2 FYNNEI. The CDR3 consists of 13 residues. CDR3 in DNA: TGTGCCAGCAGTGATGAGGTGAACACTGAAGCTTTCTTT. The encoded protein is CASSDEVNTEAFF.